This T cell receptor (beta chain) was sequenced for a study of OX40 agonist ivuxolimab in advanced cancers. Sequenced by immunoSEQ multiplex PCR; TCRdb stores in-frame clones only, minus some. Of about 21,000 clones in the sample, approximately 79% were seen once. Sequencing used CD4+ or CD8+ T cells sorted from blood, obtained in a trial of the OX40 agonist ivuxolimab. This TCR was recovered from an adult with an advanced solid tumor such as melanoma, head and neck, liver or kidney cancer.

The CDR3 DNA reads as TGTGCCAGTAGCCGGGGGGAAGGCTACGAGCAGTACTTC. Protein sequence: CASSRGEGYEQYF. This chain connects TRBV19 to TRBJ2-7, with TRBD2 matching 7 bases. Germline-derived CDR1 and CDR2 are LNHDA and SQIVND (reference sequence). The CDR3 extends over 13 amino acids. After removal of 6 bases from V and 3 bases from J, the junction contained 5 bases not matched to a gene.